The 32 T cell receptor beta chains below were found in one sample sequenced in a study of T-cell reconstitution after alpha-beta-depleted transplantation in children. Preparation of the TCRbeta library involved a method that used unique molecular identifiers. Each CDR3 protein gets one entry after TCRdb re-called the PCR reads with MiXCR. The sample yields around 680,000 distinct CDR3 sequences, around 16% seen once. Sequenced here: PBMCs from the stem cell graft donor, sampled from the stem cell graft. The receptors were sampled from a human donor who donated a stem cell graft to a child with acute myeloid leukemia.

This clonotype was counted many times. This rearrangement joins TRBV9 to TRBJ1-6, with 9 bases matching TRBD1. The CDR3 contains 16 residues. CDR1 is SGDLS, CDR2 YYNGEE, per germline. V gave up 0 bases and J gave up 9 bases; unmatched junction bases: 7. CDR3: CASSVASGQGSSPLHF. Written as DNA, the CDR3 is TGTGCCAGCAGCGTAGCGTCGGGACAGGGCAGTTCACCCCTCCACTTT.

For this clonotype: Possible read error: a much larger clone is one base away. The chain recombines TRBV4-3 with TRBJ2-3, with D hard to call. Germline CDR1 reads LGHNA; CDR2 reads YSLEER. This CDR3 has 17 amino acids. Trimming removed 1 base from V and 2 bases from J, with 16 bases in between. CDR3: CASSQVRLFDVTDTQYF. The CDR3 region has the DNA TGCGCCAGCAGCCAAGTTAGGCTTTTCGATGTCACAGATACGCAGTATTTT.

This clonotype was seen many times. The DNA of the CDR3 is TGCAGTGCTTCGGGGGGTGGAGGACGGGTCAACTATGGCTACACCTTC. Translating it yields CSASGGGGRVNYGYTF. The chain employs TRBV20-1 and TRBJ1-2, with D possibly being TRBD1 (5 bases). V was cut by 5 bases and J by 2 bases, with 21 bases left in between. In germline, CDR1 is DFQATT, CDR2 SNEGSKA (reference sequence). The CDR3 consists of 16 residues.

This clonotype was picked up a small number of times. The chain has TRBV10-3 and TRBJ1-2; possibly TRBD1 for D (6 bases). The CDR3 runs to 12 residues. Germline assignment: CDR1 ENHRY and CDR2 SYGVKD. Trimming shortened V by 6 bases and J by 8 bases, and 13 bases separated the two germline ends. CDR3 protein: CAIRATGKGYTF. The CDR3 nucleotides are TGTGCCATCAGGGCTACAGGGAAGGGCTACACCTTC.

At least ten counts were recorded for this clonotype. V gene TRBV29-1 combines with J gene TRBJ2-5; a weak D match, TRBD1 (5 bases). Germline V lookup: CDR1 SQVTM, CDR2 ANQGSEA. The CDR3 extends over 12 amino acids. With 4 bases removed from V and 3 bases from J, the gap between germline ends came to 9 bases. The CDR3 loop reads CSVVPGKETQYF. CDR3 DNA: TGCAGCGTTGTCCCAGGGAAAGAGACCCAGTACTTC.

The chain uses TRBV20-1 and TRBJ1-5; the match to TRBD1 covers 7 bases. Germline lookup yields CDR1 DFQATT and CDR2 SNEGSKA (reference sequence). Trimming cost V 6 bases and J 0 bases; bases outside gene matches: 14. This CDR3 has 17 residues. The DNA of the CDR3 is TGCAGTGCCCGAGGGGACAGATTCTGGTATAGCAATCAGCCCCAGCATTTT. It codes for CSARGDRFWYSNQPQHF.

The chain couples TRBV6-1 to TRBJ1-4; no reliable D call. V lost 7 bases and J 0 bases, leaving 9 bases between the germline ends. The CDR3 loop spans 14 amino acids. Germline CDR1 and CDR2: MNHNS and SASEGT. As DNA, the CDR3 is TGTGCCAGCAAAAGGGCGACAACTAATGAAAAACTGTTTTTT. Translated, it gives CASKRATTNEKLFF.

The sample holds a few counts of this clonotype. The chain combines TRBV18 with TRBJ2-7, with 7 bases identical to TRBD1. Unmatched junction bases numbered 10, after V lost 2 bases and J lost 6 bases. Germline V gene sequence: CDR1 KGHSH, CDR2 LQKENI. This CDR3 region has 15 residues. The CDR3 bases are TGTGCCAGCTCACCAGGTATAACAGGGGATAGCGAGCAGTACGTC. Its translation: CASSPGITGDSEQYV.

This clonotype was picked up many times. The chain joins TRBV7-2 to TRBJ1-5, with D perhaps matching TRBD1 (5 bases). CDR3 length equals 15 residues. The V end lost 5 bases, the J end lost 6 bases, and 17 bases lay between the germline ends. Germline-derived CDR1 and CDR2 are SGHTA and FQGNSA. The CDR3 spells CASSRNQGRSQPQHF. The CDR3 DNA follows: TGTGCCAGCAGCAGAAATCAGGGAAGGAGTCAGCCCCAGCATTTT. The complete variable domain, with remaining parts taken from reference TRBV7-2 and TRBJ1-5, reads GAGVSQSPSNKVTEKGKDVELRCDPISGHTALYWYRQSLGQGLEFLIYFQGNSAPDKSGLPSDRFSAERTGGSVSTLTIQRTQQEDSAVYLCASSRNQGRSQPQHFGDGTRLSIL.

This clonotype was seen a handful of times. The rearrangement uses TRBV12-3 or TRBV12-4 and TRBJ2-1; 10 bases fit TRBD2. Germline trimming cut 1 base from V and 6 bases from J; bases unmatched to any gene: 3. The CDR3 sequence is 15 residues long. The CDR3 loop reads CASSLERGGFNEQFF. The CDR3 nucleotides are TGTGCCAGCAGTTTAGAGCGGGGGGGATTCAATGAGCAGTTCTTC.

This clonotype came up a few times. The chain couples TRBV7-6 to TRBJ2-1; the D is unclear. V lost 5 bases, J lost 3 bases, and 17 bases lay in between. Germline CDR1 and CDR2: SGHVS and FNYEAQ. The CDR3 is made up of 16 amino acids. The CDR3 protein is CASSPSGRIRYNEQFF. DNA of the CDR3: TGTGCCAGCAGCCCCTCAGGACGGATCCGCTACAATGAGCAGTTCTTC.

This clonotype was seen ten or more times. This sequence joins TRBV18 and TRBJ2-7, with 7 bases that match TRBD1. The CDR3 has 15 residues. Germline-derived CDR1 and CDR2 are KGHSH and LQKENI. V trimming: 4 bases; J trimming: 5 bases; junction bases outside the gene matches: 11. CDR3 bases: TGTGCCAGCTCACAACAGGGGCCGCTTCGGAACGAGCAGTACGTC. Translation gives CASSQQGPLRNEQYV.

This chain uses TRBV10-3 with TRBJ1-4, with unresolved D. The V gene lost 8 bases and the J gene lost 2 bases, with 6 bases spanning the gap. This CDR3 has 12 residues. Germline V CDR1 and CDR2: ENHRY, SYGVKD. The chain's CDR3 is CAIGRTNEKLFF. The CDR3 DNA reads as TGTGCCATCGGGCGGACTAATGAAAAACTGTTTTTT.

The CDR3 spells CASSRDSGYNEQFF. The CDR3 region has the DNA TGTGCCAGCTCCCGGGACTCAGGGTACAATGAGCAGTTCTTC. The chain is built from TRBV18 and TRBJ2-1, with D possibly being TRBD2 (6 bases). Trimming pared 6 bases from V and 4 bases from J, leaving 13 bases between. CDR1 is KGHSH and CDR2 is LQKENI in the germline V gene. The CDR3 contains 14 residues.

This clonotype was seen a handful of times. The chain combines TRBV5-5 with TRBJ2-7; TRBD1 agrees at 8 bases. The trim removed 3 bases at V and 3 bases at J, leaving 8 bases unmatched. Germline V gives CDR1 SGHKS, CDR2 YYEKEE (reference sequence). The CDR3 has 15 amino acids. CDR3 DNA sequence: TGTGCCAGCAGCTCCGGTGGGGACAGGCTCTACGAGCAGTACGTC. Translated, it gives CASSSGGDRLYEQYV.

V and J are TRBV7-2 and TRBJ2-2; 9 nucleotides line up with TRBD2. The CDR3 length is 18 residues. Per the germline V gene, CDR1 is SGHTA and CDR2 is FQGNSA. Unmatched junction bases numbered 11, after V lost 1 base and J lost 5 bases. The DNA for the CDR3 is TGTGCCAGCAGCTTAGGGGGTGGACTAGCGTCTCTGACCGGGGAGCTGTTTTTT. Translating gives CASSLGGGLASLTGELFF.

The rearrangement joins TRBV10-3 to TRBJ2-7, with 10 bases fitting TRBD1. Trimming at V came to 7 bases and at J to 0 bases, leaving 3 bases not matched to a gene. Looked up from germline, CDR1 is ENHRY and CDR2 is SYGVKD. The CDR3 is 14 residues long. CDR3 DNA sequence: TGTGCCATCAAGCGGGACAGGGGCTCCTACGAGCAGTACTTC. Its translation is CAIKRDRGSYEQYF.

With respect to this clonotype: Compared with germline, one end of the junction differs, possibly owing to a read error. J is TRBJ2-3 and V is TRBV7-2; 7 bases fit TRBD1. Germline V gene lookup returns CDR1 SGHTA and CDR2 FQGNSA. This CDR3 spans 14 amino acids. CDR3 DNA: TGTGCCAGCAACTTAGGGGGCCCCACAGATACGCAGTATTTT. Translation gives CASNLGGPTDTQYF.

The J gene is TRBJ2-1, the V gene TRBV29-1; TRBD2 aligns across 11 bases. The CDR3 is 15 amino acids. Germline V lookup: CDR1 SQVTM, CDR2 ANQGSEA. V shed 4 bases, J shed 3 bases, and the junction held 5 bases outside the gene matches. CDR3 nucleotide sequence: TGCAGCGTTGTAGCCGGGACTAGCGGCTACAATGAGCAGTTCTTC. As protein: CSVVAGTSGYNEQFF.

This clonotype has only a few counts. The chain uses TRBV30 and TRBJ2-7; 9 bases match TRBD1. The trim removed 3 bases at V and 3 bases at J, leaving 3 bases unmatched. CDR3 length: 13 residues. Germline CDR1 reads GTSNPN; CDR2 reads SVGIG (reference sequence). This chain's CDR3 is CAWRKGQGYEQYF. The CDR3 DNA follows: TGTGCCTGGAGGAAGGGACAGGGCTACGAGCAGTACTTC.

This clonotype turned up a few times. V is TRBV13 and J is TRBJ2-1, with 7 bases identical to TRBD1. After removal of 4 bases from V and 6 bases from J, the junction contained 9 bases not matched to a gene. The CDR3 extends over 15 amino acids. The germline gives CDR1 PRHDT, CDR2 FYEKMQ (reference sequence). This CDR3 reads CASSSQGTLRNEQFF. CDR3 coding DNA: TGTGCCAGCAGCTCACAGGGGACCCTCCGCAATGAGCAGTTCTTC.

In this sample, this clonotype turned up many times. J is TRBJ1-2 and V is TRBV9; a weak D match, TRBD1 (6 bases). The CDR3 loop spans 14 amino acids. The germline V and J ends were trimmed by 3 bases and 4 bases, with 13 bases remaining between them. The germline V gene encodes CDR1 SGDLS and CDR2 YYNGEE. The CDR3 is CASSGDLGAYGYTF. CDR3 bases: TGTGCCAGCAGCGGGGACTTGGGGGCCTATGGCTACACCTTC.

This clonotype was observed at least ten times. The CDR3 coding sequence is TGCAGTGCTAGAGCTGGGACGAAGAAAGATACGCAGTATTTT. This translates into CSARAGTKKDTQYF. The chain recombines TRBV20-1 with TRBJ2-3, with D possibly being TRBD1 or TRBD2 (5 bases each). From germline, CDR1 is DFQATT and CDR2 SNEGSKA (reference sequence). Trimming stripped 1 base from V and 5 bases from J, with 13 bases between. The CDR3 has 14 amino acids.

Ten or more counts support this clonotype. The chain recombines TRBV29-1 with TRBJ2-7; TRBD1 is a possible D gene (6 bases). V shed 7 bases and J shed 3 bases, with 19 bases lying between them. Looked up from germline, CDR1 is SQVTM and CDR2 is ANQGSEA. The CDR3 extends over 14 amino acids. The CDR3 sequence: CSALRGSNLYEQYF. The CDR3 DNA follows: TGCAGCGCCCTTAGGGGGTCGAATCTCTACGAGCAGTACTTC.

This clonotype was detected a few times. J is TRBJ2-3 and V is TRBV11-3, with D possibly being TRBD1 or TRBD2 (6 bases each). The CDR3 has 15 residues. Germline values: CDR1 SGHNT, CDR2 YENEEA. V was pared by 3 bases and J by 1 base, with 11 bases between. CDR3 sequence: CASSLGGEGTDTQYF. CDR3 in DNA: TGTGCCAGCAGCTTGGGGGGCGAGGGCACAGATACGCAGTATTTT.

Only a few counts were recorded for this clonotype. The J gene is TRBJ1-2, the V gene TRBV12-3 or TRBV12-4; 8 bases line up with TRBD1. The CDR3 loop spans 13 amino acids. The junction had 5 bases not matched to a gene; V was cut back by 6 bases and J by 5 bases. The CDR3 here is CASRKTGEYGYTF. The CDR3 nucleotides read TGTGCCAGCAGGAAGACAGGGGAATATGGCTACACCTTC.

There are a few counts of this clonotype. CDR3 nucleotide sequence: TGCAGTGCTAGAGGGACTAGCGGGGGGTTGCTCTCCTACAATGAGCAGTTCTTC. Its protein is CSARGTSGGLLSYNEQFF. The J gene is TRBJ2-1, the V gene TRBV20-1, with 14 bases that match TRBD2. Germline trimming cut 1 base from V and 0 bases from J; bases unmatched to any gene: 5. This CDR3 has 18 amino acids. Germline V lookup: CDR1 DFQATT, CDR2 SNEGSKA (reference sequence).

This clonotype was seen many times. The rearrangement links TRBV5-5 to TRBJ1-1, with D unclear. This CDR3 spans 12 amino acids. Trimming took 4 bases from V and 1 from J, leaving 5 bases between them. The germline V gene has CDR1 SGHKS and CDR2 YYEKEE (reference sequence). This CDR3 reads CASSPQNTEAFF. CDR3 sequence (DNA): TGTGCCAGCAGCCCACAGAACACTGAAGCTTTCTTT.

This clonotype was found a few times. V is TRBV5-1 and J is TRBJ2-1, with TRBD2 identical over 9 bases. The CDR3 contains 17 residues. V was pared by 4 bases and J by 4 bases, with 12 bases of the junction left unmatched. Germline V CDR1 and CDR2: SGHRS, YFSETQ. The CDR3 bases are TGCGCCAGCAGCCCGGTTCCACGGACTAGCGTATACAATGAGCAGTTCTTC. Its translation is CASSPVPRTSVYNEQFF.

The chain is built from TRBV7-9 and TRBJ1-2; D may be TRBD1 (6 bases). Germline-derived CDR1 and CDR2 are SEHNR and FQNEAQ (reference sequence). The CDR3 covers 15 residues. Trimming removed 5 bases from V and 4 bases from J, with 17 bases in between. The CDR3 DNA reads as TGTGCCAGCAGCGGTACAGGGCCTCCTAGCTATGGCTACACCTTC. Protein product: CASSGTGPPSYGYTF.

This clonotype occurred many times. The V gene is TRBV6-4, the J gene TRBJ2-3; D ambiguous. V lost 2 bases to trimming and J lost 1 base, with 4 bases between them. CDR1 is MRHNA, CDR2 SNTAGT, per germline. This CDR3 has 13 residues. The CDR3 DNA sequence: TGTGCCAGCAGTGACAGGGGCACAGATACGCAGTATTTT. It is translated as CASSDRGTDTQYF.

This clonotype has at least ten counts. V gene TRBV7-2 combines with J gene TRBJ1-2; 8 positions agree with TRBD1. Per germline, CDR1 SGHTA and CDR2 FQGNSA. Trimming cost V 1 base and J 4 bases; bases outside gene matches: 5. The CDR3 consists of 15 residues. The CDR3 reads CASSLVLQGGYGYTF. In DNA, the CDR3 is TGTGCCAGCAGCTTAGTACTACAGGGGGGCTATGGCTACACCTTC.